This is a list of T cell receptor beta chains from one sample in a study of CD8+ T cells in alopecia areata. Some clones are missing from TCRdb's copy, which holds only in-frame ones; the method was immunoSEQ multiplex PCR. The sample comprises more than 95,000 clones, around 50% of which are singletons, and 8% to 11% rests with the top ten. Sequencing used NKG2D-low CD8+ T cells sorted from blood. The origin of the receptors is a human donor with alopecia areata. Both conserved end residues are part of each CDR3. The order of the fields is CDR3 protein, CDR3 DNA, D gene, J gene, clone size, V gene. D genes are given only for firm matches. A row's size may be missing; if present it is once, few, many or a size class.

CDR3aa: CSVAIRDGEYEQYF
CDR3nt: TGCAGCGTAGCCATCCGGGACGGAGAGTACGAGCAGTACTTC
d_gene: .
j_gene: TRBJ2-7
abundance: .
v_gene: TRBV29-1

CDR3aa: CSVWWFGEEDTQYF
CDR3nt: TGCAGCGTTTGGTGGTTTGGGGAGGAGGATACGCAGTATTTT
d_gene: .
j_gene: TRBJ2-3
abundance: .
v_gene: TRBV29-1

CDR3aa: CASSEQDSVAFF
CDR3nt: TGTGCCAGCAGTGAACAGGATTCGGTAGCTTTCTTT
d_gene: .
j_gene: TRBJ1-1
abundance: .
v_gene: TRBV2

CDR3aa: CASSSSQGFTEAFF
CDR3nt: TGTGCCAGCAGTTCATCACAGGGATTCACTGAAGCTTTCTTT
d_gene: .
j_gene: TRBJ1-1
abundance: .
v_gene: TRBV6-5

CDR3aa: CSVETRPFEQYF
CDR3nt: TGCAGCGTTGAGACCCGACCCTTCGAGCAGTACTTC
d_gene: .
j_gene: TRBJ2-7
abundance: few
v_gene: TRBV29-1

CDR3aa: CSVASPDEAFF
CDR3nt: TGCAGCGTTGCCAGTCCGGATGAAGCTTTCTTT
d_gene: .
j_gene: TRBJ1-1
abundance: .
v_gene: TRBV29-1

CDR3aa: CAWSILPNQFF
CDR3nt: TGTGCCTGGAGTATCTTACCCAATCAGTTCTTC
d_gene: .
j_gene: TRBJ2-1
abundance: .
v_gene: TRBV30

CDR3aa: CATSTGTGGYEQYF
CDR3nt: TGTGCCACCTCTACCGGGACAGGCGGCTACGAGCAGTACTTC
d_gene: TRBD1
j_gene: TRBJ2-7
abundance: .
v_gene: TRBV15

CDR3aa: CASSTGQARYEQYF
CDR3nt: TGTGCCAGCAGCACGGGACAGGCCCGCTACGAGCAGTACTTC
d_gene: TRBD1
j_gene: TRBJ2-7
abundance: .
v_gene: TRBV27

CDR3aa: CASSQERGGFYNEQFF
CDR3nt: TGTGCCAGCAGCCAGGAGCGGGGGGGATTTTACAATGAGCAGTTCTTC
d_gene: TRBD2
j_gene: TRBJ2-1
abundance: .
v_gene: TRBV4-2

CDR3aa: CASNWEGEVYEQYF
CDR3nt: TGTGCCAGCAATTGGGAGGGTGAAGTCTACGAGCAGTACTTC
d_gene: TRBD2
j_gene: TRBJ2-7
abundance: .
v_gene: TRBV28

CDR3aa: CASSQAHGLQGSNTGELFF
CDR3nt: TGCGCCAGCAGCCAAGCCCACGGCCTCCAGGGGTCTAACACCGGGGAGCTGTTTTTT
d_gene: .
j_gene: TRBJ2-2
abundance: .
v_gene: TRBV4-1

CDR3aa: CAWLGSSDTQYF
CDR3nt: TGTGCCTGGCTGGGGAGCTCAGATACGCAGTATTTT
d_gene: .
j_gene: TRBJ2-3
abundance: .
v_gene: TRBV30

CDR3aa: CSVYDRVEQYF
CDR3nt: TGCAGCGTGTACGACCGAGTCGAGCAGTACTTC
d_gene: .
j_gene: TRBJ2-7
abundance: few
v_gene: TRBV29-1

CDR3aa: CSVEDLGIQYF
CDR3nt: TGCAGCGTTGAAGACCTGGGGATTCAGTACTTC
d_gene: .
j_gene: TRBJ2-4
abundance: few
v_gene: TRBV29-1

CDR3aa: CASSQVPSRTEAFF
CDR3nt: TGCGCCAGCAGCCAAGTTCCGAGTCGCACTGAAGCTTTCTTT
d_gene: .
j_gene: TRBJ1-1
abundance: .
v_gene: TRBV4-1

CDR3aa: CSAESRDTYNEQFF
CDR3nt: TGCAGCGCCGAAAGTCGGGACACCTACAATGAGCAGTTCTTC
d_gene: .
j_gene: TRBJ2-1
abundance: .
v_gene: TRBV29-1

CDR3aa: CASSHAGLANEQFF
CDR3nt: TGCGCCAGCAGCCATGCGGGACTAGCAAATGAGCAGTTCTTC
d_gene: TRBD2
j_gene: TRBJ2-1
abundance: .
v_gene: TRBV4-1

CDR3aa: CSVAIGGADEQYF
CDR3nt: TGCAGCGTTGCCATCGGGGGGGCCGACGAGCAGTACTTC
d_gene: TRBD2
j_gene: TRBJ2-7
abundance: .
v_gene: TRBV29-1

CDR3aa: CASSLTSGGDEQFF
CDR3nt: TGTGCCAGCAGTTTGACTAGCGGGGGCGATGAGCAGTTCTTC
d_gene: TRBD2
j_gene: TRBJ2-1
abundance: once
v_gene: TRBV27

CDR3aa: CASSVGDGHNEQFF
CDR3nt: TGTGCCAGCAGCGTAGGGGACGGCCACAATGAGCAGTTCTTC
d_gene: .
j_gene: TRBJ2-1
abundance: .
v_gene: TRBV9

CDR3aa: CAWSTDSYEQYF
CDR3nt: TGTGCCTGGAGTACAGACTCCTACGAGCAGTACTTC
d_gene: .
j_gene: TRBJ2-7
abundance: .
v_gene: TRBV30

CDR3aa: CAWSVLGDQPQHF
CDR3nt: TGTGCCTGGAGTGTGCTAGGAGACCAGCCCCAGCATTTT
d_gene: .
j_gene: TRBJ1-5
abundance: .
v_gene: TRBV30

CDR3aa: CASSSREDVEAFF
CDR3nt: TGTGCCAGCAGTTCAAGAGAAGACGTTGAAGCTTTCTTT
d_gene: .
j_gene: TRBJ1-1
abundance: .
v_gene: TRBV27